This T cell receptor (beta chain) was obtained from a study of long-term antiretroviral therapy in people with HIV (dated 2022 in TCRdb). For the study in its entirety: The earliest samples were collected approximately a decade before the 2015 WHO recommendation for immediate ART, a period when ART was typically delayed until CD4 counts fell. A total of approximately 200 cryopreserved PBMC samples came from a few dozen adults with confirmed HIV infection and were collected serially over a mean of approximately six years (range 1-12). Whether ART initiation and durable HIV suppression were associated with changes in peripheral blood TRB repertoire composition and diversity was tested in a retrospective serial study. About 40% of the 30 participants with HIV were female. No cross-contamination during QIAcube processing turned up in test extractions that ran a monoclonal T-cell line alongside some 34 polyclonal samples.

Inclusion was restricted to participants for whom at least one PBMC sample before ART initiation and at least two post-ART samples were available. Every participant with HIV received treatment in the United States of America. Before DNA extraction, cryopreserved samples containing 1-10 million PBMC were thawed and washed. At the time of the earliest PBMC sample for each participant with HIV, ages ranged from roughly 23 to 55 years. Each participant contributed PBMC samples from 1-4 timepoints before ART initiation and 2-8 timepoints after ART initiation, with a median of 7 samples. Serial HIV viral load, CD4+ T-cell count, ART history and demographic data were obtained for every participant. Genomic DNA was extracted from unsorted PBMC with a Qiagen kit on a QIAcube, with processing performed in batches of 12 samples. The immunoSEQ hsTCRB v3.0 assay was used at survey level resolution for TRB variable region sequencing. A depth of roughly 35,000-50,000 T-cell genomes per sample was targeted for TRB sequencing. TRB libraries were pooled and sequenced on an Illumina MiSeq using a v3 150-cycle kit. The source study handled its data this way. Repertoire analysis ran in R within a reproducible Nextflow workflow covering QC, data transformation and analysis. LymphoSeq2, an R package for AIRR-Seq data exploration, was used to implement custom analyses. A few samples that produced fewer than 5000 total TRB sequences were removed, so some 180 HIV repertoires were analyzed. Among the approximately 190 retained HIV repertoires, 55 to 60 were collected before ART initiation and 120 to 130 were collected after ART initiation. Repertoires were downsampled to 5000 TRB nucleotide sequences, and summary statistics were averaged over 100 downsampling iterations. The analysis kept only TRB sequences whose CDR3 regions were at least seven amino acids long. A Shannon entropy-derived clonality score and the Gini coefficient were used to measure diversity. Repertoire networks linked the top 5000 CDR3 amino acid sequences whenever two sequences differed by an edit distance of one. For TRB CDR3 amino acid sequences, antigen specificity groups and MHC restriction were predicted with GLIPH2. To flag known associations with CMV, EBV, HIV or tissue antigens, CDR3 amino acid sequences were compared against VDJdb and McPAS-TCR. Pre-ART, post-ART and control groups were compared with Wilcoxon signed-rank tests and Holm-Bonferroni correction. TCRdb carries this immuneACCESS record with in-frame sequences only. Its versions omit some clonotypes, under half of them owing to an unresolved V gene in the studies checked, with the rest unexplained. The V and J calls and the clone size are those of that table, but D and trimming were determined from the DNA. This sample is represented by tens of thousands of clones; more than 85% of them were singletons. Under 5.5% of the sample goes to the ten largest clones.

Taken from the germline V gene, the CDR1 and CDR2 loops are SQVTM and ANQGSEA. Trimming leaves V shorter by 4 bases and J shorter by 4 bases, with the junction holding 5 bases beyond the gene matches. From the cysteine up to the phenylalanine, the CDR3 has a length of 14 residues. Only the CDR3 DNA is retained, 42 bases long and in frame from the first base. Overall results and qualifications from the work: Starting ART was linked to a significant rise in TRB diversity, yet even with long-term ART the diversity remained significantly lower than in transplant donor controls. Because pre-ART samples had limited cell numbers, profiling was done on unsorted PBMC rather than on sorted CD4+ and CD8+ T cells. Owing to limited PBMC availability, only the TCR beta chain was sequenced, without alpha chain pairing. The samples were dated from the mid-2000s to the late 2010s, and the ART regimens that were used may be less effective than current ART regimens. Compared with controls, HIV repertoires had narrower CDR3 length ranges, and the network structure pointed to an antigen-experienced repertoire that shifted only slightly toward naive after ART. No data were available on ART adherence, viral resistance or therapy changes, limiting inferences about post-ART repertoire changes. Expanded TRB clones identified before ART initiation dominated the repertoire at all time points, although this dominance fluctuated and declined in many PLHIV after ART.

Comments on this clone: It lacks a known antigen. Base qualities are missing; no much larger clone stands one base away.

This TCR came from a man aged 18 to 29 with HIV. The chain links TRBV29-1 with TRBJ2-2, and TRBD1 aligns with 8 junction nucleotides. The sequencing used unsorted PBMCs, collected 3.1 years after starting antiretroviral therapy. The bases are TGCAGCGTTGCGGAGACAGGGGTCACCGGGGAGCTGTTTTTT. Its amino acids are CSVAETGVTGELFF.